Listed below are T cell receptor beta chains from one sample, sequenced in a study of T cell responses to AZD1222 COVID-19 vaccine. Libraries were prepared by immunoSEQ multiplex PCR; TCRdb keeps only in-frame clonotypes and omits some of them. Among roughly 80,000 clones listed, roughly 88% were seen once. The sample was peripheral blood, taken on day 0 of MenACWY control vaccination. Receptors were obtained from an adult in good health. CDR3s include the opening cysteine and the closing phenylalanine or tryptophan. The order of the fields is V gene, J gene, clone size, D gene, CDR3 protein, CDR3 DNA. The D gene is left open where the match is weak. The size of a clone is reported for some rows only, either as once, few or many, or as a class for expanded clones.

V gene: TRBV5-5; J gene: TRBJ1-2; clone size: once; D gene: NA; CDR3 protein: CASSILGTPPGYTF; CDR3 DNA: TGTGCCAGCAGCATTCTTGGGACACCCCCGGGCTACACCTTC
V gene: TRBV18; J gene: TRBJ2-7; clone size: NA; D gene: TRBD2; CDR3 protein: CASSPWPSGINEQYF; CDR3 DNA: TGTGCCAGCTCACCATGGCCTAGCGGGATCAACGAGCAGTACTTC
V gene: TRBV2; J gene: TRBJ2-1; clone size: NA; D gene: TRBD2; CDR3 protein: CASRRGSPHNEQFF; CDR3 DNA: TGTGCCAGCAGGCGGGGGTCCCCCCACAATGAGCAGTTCTTC
V gene: TRBV30; J gene: TRBJ2-2; clone size: NA; D gene: TRBD1; CDR3 protein: CAWTPGQGGELFF; CDR3 DNA: TGTGCCTGGACCCCGGGACAGGGCGGGGAGCTGTTTTTT
V gene: TRBV4-1; J gene: TRBJ1-6; clone size: NA; D gene: NA; CDR3 protein: CASSQEVPANSPLHF; CDR3 DNA: TGCGCCAGCAGCCAAGAAGTCCCCGCTAATTCACCCCTCCACTTT
V gene: TRBV18; J gene: TRBJ2-2; clone size: NA; D gene: NA; CDR3 protein: CASSPELLTGELFF; CDR3 DNA: TGTGCCAGCTCACCGGAGCTTTTAACCGGGGAGCTGTTTTTT
V gene: TRBV13; J gene: TRBJ2-7; clone size: NA; D gene: NA; CDR3 protein: CASSPPLHPTYEQYF; CDR3 DNA: TGTGCCAGCAGCCCTCCCCTCCACCCTACCTACGAGCAGTACTTC
V gene: TRBV9; J gene: TRBJ1-2; clone size: few; D gene: NA; CDR3 protein: CASSVGGERGYTF; CDR3 DNA: TGTGCCAGCAGCGTAGGCGGGGAGAGGGGCTACACCTTC
V gene: TRBV29-1; J gene: TRBJ1-4; clone size: NA; D gene: NA; CDR3 protein: CSVAQASNEKLFF; CDR3 DNA: TGCAGCGTCGCCCAGGCATCTAATGAAAAACTGTTTTTT
V gene: TRBV4-3; J gene: TRBJ1-1; clone size: NA; D gene: NA; CDR3 protein: CASSHAEDKFTEAFF; CDR3 DNA: TGCGCCAGCAGCCACGCTGAAGACAAATTCACTGAAGCTTTCTTT
V gene: TRBV2; J gene: TRBJ1-2; clone size: NA; D gene: NA; CDR3 protein: CASFPTVNYGYTF; CDR3 DNA: TGTGCCAGTTTCCCGACGGTGAACTATGGCTACACCTTC